These 3 T cell receptor beta chains originate from one sample sequenced in a study of blood T cell repertoires in COVID-19. Libraries were prepared by immunoSEQ multiplex PCR; TCRdb keeps only in-frame clonotypes and omits some of them. The data contain 60,000 to 80,000 clones, about nine tenths of them singletons. Sequencing used peripheral blood. These receptor sequences come from a woman over 75 with acute or convalescent COVID-19.

This clone rates as medium-sized. The chain has TRBV3-1 (or the pseudogene TRBV3-2) and TRBJ1-1; D is uncertain. With 5 bases removed from V and 0 bases from J, the gap between germline ends came to 4 bases. The V gene's germline CDR1 is LGHDT and CDR2 YNNKEL (reference sequence). The CDR3 is 12 residues long. Here the CDR3 DNA reads TGTGCCAGCAGCATAATGAACACTGAAGCTTTCTTT. Amino acids: CASSIMNTEAFF.

This clone was detected only once. This chain links TRBV6-2 or TRBV6-3 with TRBJ1-5, with D unclear. The germline gives CDR1 MNHEY, CDR2 SVGEGT. Trimming removed 5 bases at V and 6 bases at J, with 14 bases between. CDR3 size: 14 residues. CDR3 region: CASSGLGSGQPQHF. CDR3 in DNA: TGTGCCAGCAGTGGGCTCGGGAGTGGTCAGCCCCAGCATTTT.

The chain joins TRBV5-1 to TRBJ1-2, with D uncertain. The length of the CDR3 is 13 residues. V was pared by 2 bases and J by 6 bases, with 11 bases between. The germline V gene has CDR1 SGHRS and CDR2 YFSETQ. The CDR3 loop is CASSLPVQNGYTF. The DNA for the CDR3 is TGCGCCAGCAGCTTACCCGTACAGAATGGCTACACCTTC.